This T cell receptor beta chain was profiled in a study of CD8+CD57+ T cells in acquired aplastic anemia. Study overall: The mean DNA yield obtained from sorted CD4+ and CD8+ cells came to around 3 ug.

The CDR3 sequence is 12 residues long. Trimming removed 2 bases at V and 8 bases at J, with 6 bases between. CDR1 is SNHLY, CDR2 FYNNEI, per germline. The study's findings and limits: A set of around 30 CD8+ CDR3 sequences was shared between patients and controls, and these sequences appeared highly expressed in patients.

CDR3 and TCR beta VDJ profiling relied on genomic DNA as the template. TCRdb reanalysed the reads using MiXCR and keeps one entry per CDR3 protein. Here the sample spans roughly 180,000 distinct CDR3 sequences, under 55% being singletons. Remarks on this clonotype: The antigen is unknown.

This rearrangement joins TRBV2 to TRBJ1-4, with D hard to call. The receptor was derived from a human donor in good health. Specimen: sorted CD4+, CD8+, or CD8+CD57+ T cells (not recorded which) from PBMCs. CDR3 nucleotides: TGTGCCAGCAGTGAATTAGGGGAAAAACTGTTTTTT. Protein: CASSELGEKLFF. The whole variable domain, remainder taken from reference TRBV2 and TRBJ1-4, is EPEVTQTPSHQVTQMGQEVILRCVPISNHLYFYWYRQILGQKVEFLVSFYNNEISEKSEIFDDQFSVERPDGSNFTLKIRSTKLEDSAMYFCASSELGEKLFFGSGTQLSVL.